These 6 T cell receptor beta chains share one sample of origin, sequenced in a study of shared clonotypes between healthy human individuals (dated by TCRdb to 2020 to 2022). Library preparation employed the immunoSEQ multiplex PCR assay. TCRdb mirrors the immuneACCESS table, restricted to in-frame sequences. Some clones are absent from its copies; in checked studies, under half trace to an unresolved V gene, and the reason for the others is unknown. Recorded for this sample are fewer than 650,000 clones; around three quarters of them occurred a single time. The top ten constitute approximately 12% of the sample. Input material: PBMCs. These receptor sequences come from a woman in her thirties or forties in good health. Some clones in this sample may be carry-over from other donors' samples.

V and J are TRBV5-6 and TRBJ1-6; D perhaps matches TRBD1 (6 bases). This CDR3 has 18 amino acids. CDR1 and CDR2 (germline): SGHDT, YYEEEE. V lost 4 bases and J 9 bases, leaving 26 bases between the germline ends. CDR3 nucleotides: TGTGCCAGCAGCGGCCAACAGGGCTGGAGATTCCATACTTCACCCCTCCACTTT. This encodes CASSGQQGWRFHTSPLHF.

This chain connects TRBV11-2 to TRBJ2-7; D gene ambiguous. This CDR3 contains 12 residues. The V end was cut by 5 bases, the J end by 6 bases, with 11 bases between. In germline, CDR1 is SGHAT, CDR2 FQNNGV. CDR3 DNA sequence: TGTGCCAGCAGCCTTCCAATTGGCGAGCAGTACTTC. Protein: CASSLPIGEQYF.

The chain recombines TRBV5-6 with TRBJ2-7, with D possibly TRBD2 on 6 matching bases. Trimming removed 1 base at V and 6 bases at J, with 14 bases between. In germline, CDR1 is SGHDT, CDR2 YYEEEE. The CDR3 loop spans 14 amino acids. The CDR3 sequence is CASSLMRDSSEQYF. Here the CDR3 DNA reads TGTGCCAGCAGCTTGATGCGGGACTCGAGCGAGCAGTACTTC.

V and J are TRBV5-1 and TRBJ2-7; a weak D match, TRBD1 (6 bases). Germline CDR1 SGHRS, CDR2 YFSETQ. Trimming left V 0 bases short and J 9 bases short, with 10 bases between. The CDR3 has 12 residues. The CDR3 spells CASSLEQGRQYF. CDR3 DNA: TGCGCCAGCAGCTTGGAACAGGGAAGGCAGTACTTC.

A note on this clone: Other DNA sequences from this sample encode an identical CDR3 as well. V and J are TRBV5-6 and TRBJ2-7; 7 bases line up with TRBD1. CDR3 length equals 15 residues. Germline values: CDR1 SGHDT, CDR2 YYEEEE. V lost 4 bases and J lost 2; bases outside the gene matches: 9. The CDR3 is CASSAQGFPPYEQYF. The CDR3 DNA is TGTGCCAGCAGCGCACAGGGGTTCCCACCCTACGAGCAGTACTTC.

This clone came up many times. At one end, the junction sequence differs from germline, possibly due to a read error. The chain uses TRBV7-9 and TRBJ1-4; TRBD1 aligns across 10 bases. Looked up from germline, CDR1 is SEHNR and CDR2 is FQNEAQ (reference sequence). CDR3 length equals 14 residues. For the CDR3, the DNA is TGTGCCAGCACCGGACAGGGGGTAGATGAAATACTGTTTTTT. This translates into CASTGQGVDEILFF.